Listed here are 22 T cell receptor beta chains from one sample, sequenced in a study of beta chain features in type 1 diabetes. The study, taken as a whole, reports: All four CD4+ subsets of Type 1 diabetes patients contained TCRB CDR3s that were moderately but significantly shorter.

All of the isolated RNA was reverse transcribed, so expressed TCRB transcripts were sequenced. TCRdb's copy holds only in-frame clones and misses some; the assay was immunoSEQ multiplex PCR. This table holds approximately 260,000 clones, roughly a quarter found once. No antigen has been assigned to these receptors. Sequenced material: naive CD4+ T cells from blood. These receptors all come from a woman aged 25 to 45 with type 1 diabetes.

CDR3 sequence (DNA): TGCAGCGTTGAACCCAGGACAGGGAGCACTGAAGCTTTCTTT. Translation gives CSVEPRTGSTEAFF. The gene calls are TRBV29-1 and TRBJ1-1, with 8 bases fitting TRBD1. Per germline, CDR1 SQVTM and CDR2 ANQGSEA. This CDR3 spans 14 amino acids. V dropped 2 bases and J dropped 4; count of bases not matched to a gene: 6.

This chain connects TRBV6-6 to TRBJ2-7, with D unresolved. V lost 6 bases and J 6 bases, leaving 6 bases between the germline ends. Germline-derived CDR1 and CDR2 are MNHNY and SVGAGI (reference sequence). CDR3 length: 10 residues. The CDR3 DNA is TGTGCCAGCAGCTCTACCGAGCAGTACTTC. Translating gives CASSSTEQYF.

This clone was recorded a few times. The chain uses TRBV5-1 and TRBJ2-1, with 11 positions matching TRBD1. Trimming at V came to 4 bases and at J to 6 bases, leaving 6 bases not matched to a gene. CDR1 is SGHRS, CDR2 YFSETQ, per germline. The CDR3 is 15 amino acids. CDR3 sequence (DNA): TGCGCCAGCAGCCCGGGGACAGGGGGAATCAATGAGCAGTTCTTC. It translates to CASSPGTGGINEQFF.

This rearrangement joins TRBV28 to TRBJ2-3, with TRBD2 matching 7 bases. V trimming: 6 bases; J trimming: 10 bases; junction bases outside the gene matches: 10. CDR1 is MDHEN, CDR2 SYDVKM, per germline. This CDR3 has 13 amino acids. CDR3 sequence reads: CASRPSGTRAQYF. For the CDR3, the DNA is TGTGCCAGCAGACCTAGCGGTACTCGGGCGCAGTATTTT.

CDR3 in DNA: TGTGCCTGGAGTGTACCGGGACAGACTTCAGACTATGGCTACACCTTC. Protein: CAWSVPGQTSDYGYTF. The chain couples TRBV30 to TRBJ1-2; TRBD1 aligns across 7 bases. Germline CDR1 and CDR2: GTSNPN and SVGIG (reference sequence). CDR3 size: 16 residues. J was trimmed by 3 bases and V by 0 bases; bases with no gene match: 10.

The chain has TRBV9 and TRBJ1-1, with TRBD1 matching over 11 bases. CDR1 and CDR2 (germline): SGDLS, YYNGEE. The CDR3 runs 15 residues. The V segment lost 4 bases and the J segment 4 bases; nucleotides outside the gene matches: 6. The CDR3 here is CASSQSGTGGTEAFF. In nucleotides, the CDR3 is TGTGCCAGCAGCCAGAGTGGGACAGGGGGCACTGAAGCTTTCTTT.

The chain uses TRBV4-1 and TRBJ1-5; D is ambiguous. The CDR3 totals 16 residues. Germline CDR1 MGHRA, CDR2 YSYEKL. Trimming left V 2 bases short and J 0 bases short, with 11 bases between. For the CDR3, the DNA is TGCGCCAGCAGCCAATTGAGCGGTCGTAGCAATCAGCCCCAGCATTTT. Its translation: CASSQLSGRSNQPQHF.

This chain connects TRBV30 to TRBJ1-1, with D perhaps TRBD1 (5 bases). In germline, CDR1 is GTSNPN, CDR2 SVGIG (reference sequence). This CDR3 comprises 15 residues. V was trimmed by 3 bases and J by 0 bases, leaving 14 bases between them. The CDR3 here is CAWRTPGGMNTEAFF. The CDR3 DNA is TGTGCCTGGAGGACGCCGGGGGGGATGAACACTGAAGCTTTCTTT.

This clone has a handful of counts. The V call is TRBV2, the J call TRBJ1-2; 7 bases line up with TRBD1. V was clipped by 11 bases and J by 4 bases; unmatched bases: 7. The CDR3 is 12 amino acids. Germline V gene sequence: CDR1 SNHLY, CDR2 FYNNEI. Here the CDR3 reads CAGQDRVYGYTF. The CDR3 coding sequence is TGTGCCGGTCAAGACAGGGTCTATGGCTACACCTTC.

This clone was detected once. The chain uses TRBV27 and TRBJ2-7, with D perhaps matching TRBD2 (6 bases). The CDR3 contains 14 residues. Trimming removed 6 bases from V and 4 bases from J, with 16 bases in between. Germline V gives CDR1 MNHEY, CDR2 SMNVEV (reference sequence). The CDR3: CASSPEGWSYEQYF. Written as DNA, the CDR3 is TGTGCCAGCAGCCCGGAGGGTTGGTCTTACGAGCAGTACTTC.

CDR3 nucleotides: TGCGCCAGCAGCCCCGGGACATCCACAGATACGCAGTATTTT. This encodes CASSPGTSTDTQYF. The chain combines TRBV5-1 with TRBJ2-3; TRBD1 might be the D (6 bases). Trimming removed 4 bases at V and 2 bases at J, with 11 bases between. CDR3 length: 14 amino acids. Germline V gene data show CDR1 as SGHRS and CDR2 as YFSETQ.

This rearrangement joins TRBV30 to TRBJ1-4, with 10 nucleotides matching TRBD1. V shed 5 bases, J shed 6 bases, and the junction held 6 bases outside the gene matches. The CDR3 spans 14 residues. Germline CDR1 is GTSNPN and CDR2 is SVGIG (reference sequence). The CDR3 sequence is CAWGHGTGDEKLFF. The CDR3 bases are TGTGCCTGGGGACACGGGACAGGGGATGAAAAACTGTTTTTT.

Only a few counts were recorded for this clone. V and J are TRBV29-1 and TRBJ2-1, with D perhaps TRBD1 (5 bases). CDR3 size: 15 residues. Looked up from germline, CDR1 is SQVTM and CDR2 is ANQGSEA. V dropped 3 bases and J dropped 3 bases, with 15 bases sitting between them. CDR3 residues: CSVDRAWGGYNEQFF. CDR3 coding DNA: TGCAGCGTTGACAGGGCCTGGGGCGGCTACAATGAGCAGTTCTTC.

The rearrangement links TRBV14 to TRBJ1-1, with a possible D match to TRBD1 (6 bases). Trimming took 1 base from V and 3 from J, leaving 12 bases between them. This CDR3 comprises 15 residues. CDR1 and CDR2 from the germline V gene are SGHDN and FVKESK. In DNA, the CDR3 is TGTGCCAGCAGCCAAGCGATAGGGGGGGACACTGAAGCTTTCTTT. This gives the protein CASSQAIGGDTEAFF.

The rearrangement joins TRBV15 to TRBJ2-1, with D uncertain. Trimming removed 0 bases at V and 9 bases at J, with 12 bases between. The CDR3 is made up of 14 amino acids. Germline lookup yields CDR1 LNHNV and CDR2 YYDKDF (reference sequence). CDR3 residues: CATSRDIRSGEQFF. DNA for the CDR3: TGTGCCACCAGCAGAGATATAAGGTCAGGTGAGCAGTTCTTC.

This clone was found a few times. The identical CDR3 is also encoded by other nucleotide sequences in the sample. The chain recombines TRBV9 with TRBJ1-5; no firm D call. V was trimmed by 0 bases and J by 2 bases, leaving 6 bases between them. This CDR3 region has 14 residues. Per the germline V gene, CDR1 is SGDLS and CDR2 is YYNGEE. CDR3 region: CASSVGQGNQPQHF. CDR3 DNA: TGTGCCAGCAGCGTAGGGCAGGGCAATCAGCCCCAGCATTTT.

The chain links TRBV29-1 to TRBJ2-7; the D is unclear. The V gene lost 4 bases and the J gene lost 0 bases, with 10 bases spanning the gap. This CDR3 contains 13 residues. Germline V gene sequence: CDR1 SQVTM, CDR2 ANQGSEA. The chain's CDR3 is CSVVQATSYEQYF. Written as DNA, the CDR3 is TGCAGCGTTGTTCAGGCGACCTCCTACGAGCAGTACTTC.

This clone was found a few times. This chain links TRBV4-1 with TRBJ2-1; 8 nucleotides agree with TRBD2. The trim removed 0 bases at V and 10 bases at J, leaving 11 bases unmatched. The CDR3 sequence is 16 residues long. Germline V gene lookup returns CDR1 MGHRA and CDR2 YSYEKL. CDR3 in amino acids: CASSQDLFSGNGEQFF. The CDR3 nucleotides read TGCGCCAGCAGCCAAGATCTTTTTAGCGGGAATGGGGAGCAGTTCTTC.

V and J are TRBV19 and TRBJ1-5; D is undetermined. From germline, CDR1 is LNHDA and CDR2 SQIVND (reference sequence). This CDR3 comprises 15 residues. The V end was cut by 3 bases, the J end by 6 bases, with 15 bases between. DNA for the CDR3: TGTGCCAGTAGTATGGCGCACAGTGGGTCTCAGCCCCAGCATTTT. Encoded protein: CASSMAHSGSQPQHF.

This clone was seen more than once but under ten times. CDR3 sequence (DNA): TGTGCCAGCACCGCGGCTAGCGGTAGCACAGATACGCAGTATTTT. This translates into CASTAASGSTDTQYF. V is TRBV7-9 and J is TRBJ2-3, with 7 bases identical to TRBD2. The CDR3 sequence is 15 residues long. Germline values: CDR1 SEHNR, CDR2 FQNEAQ (reference sequence). V lost 7 bases to trimming and J lost 0 bases; unmatched junction nucleotides: 7. The variable domain in full, completed from reference TRBV7-9 and TRBJ2-3, reads DTGVSQNPRHKITKRGQNVTFRCDPISEHNRLYWYRQTLGQGPEFLTYFQNEAQLEKSRLLSDRFSAERPKGSFSTLEIQRTEQGDSAMYLCASTAASGSTDTQYFGPGTRLTVL.

This clone was detected a few times. The rearrangement uses TRBV29-1 and TRBJ2-5; 9 nucleotides align to TRBD2. V was clipped by 2 bases and J by 3 bases; unmatched bases: 4. The CDR3 covers 14 residues. CDR1 and CDR2 (germline): SQVTM, ANQGSEA. CDR3 loop: CSVERIAGEETQYF. The CDR3 coding sequence is TGCAGCGTTGAACGGATAGCGGGAGAAGAGACCCAGTACTTC.

The V and J genes are TRBV5-1 and TRBJ2-5; 8 nucleotides line up with TRBD2. This CDR3 region has 13 residues. V shed 5 bases, J shed 4 bases, and the junction held 4 bases outside the gene matches. The V gene's germline CDR1 is SGHRS and CDR2 YFSETQ. The CDR3 protein is CASRPGLAETQYF. As DNA, the CDR3 is TGCGCCAGCAGACCCGGACTAGCAGAGACCCAGTACTTC.